This record looks at one T cell receptor beta chain sequence and its context. This record comes from a study of blood T cell repertoires in COVID-19. Germline CDR1 is LGHNA and CDR2 is YNFKEQ. The ends lost 0 bases at V and 1 base at J; junction bases unmatched: 7. This CDR3 region has 17 residues. TCRdb's table, derived via immunoSEQ multiplex PCR, lists solely in-frame clones and lacks some. The sample includes about 200,000 clones, about 88% of them seen just once. Sequences were obtained from peripheral blood. This rearrangement joins TRBV4-2 to TRBJ2-5; TRBD2 agrees at 8 bases. This sequence was found in a man in his sixties with acute or convalescent COVID-19. CDR3 coding DNA: TGTGCCAGCAGCCAAGACTTTGGAGCGGGGGTCCAAGAGACCCAGTACTTC. The encoded protein is CASSQDFGAGVQETQYF.